A selection of T cell receptor beta chains follows, all from one sample in a study of glioma-infiltrating T cells. Using its own MiXCR run on the multiplex PCR reads, TCRdb lists one record per CDR3 protein. The sample lists approximately 110,000 distinct CDR3 sequences; more than 20% were seen once. The sequenced sample was glioma tissue, nonneoplastic brain tissue, or PBMCs (not recorded which). Every receptor here comes from a human donor with low-grade glioma or glioblastoma, undergoing nonglioma brain surgery, or in good health (not recorded which). The CDR3 runs from the conserved cysteine through the conserved F or W. The D gene is left open where the match is weak. Size is stated for part of the rows, as once, few or many counts, or as a class when the clone is expanded.

j_call: TRBJ1-1
clone_size: many
d_call: TRBD1
v_call: TRBV20-1
cdr3_aa: CSATTGDNTEAFF
cdr3_nt: TGCAGTGCTACCACAGGGGATAATACTGAAGCTTTCTTT

j_call: TRBJ2-1
clone_size: many
d_call: NA
v_call: TRBV20-1
cdr3_aa: CSARDFRGSSGGVYNEQFF
cdr3_nt: TGCAGTGCTAGAGATTTCAGGGGATCTAGCGGAGGGGTGTACAATGAGCAGTTCTTC

j_call: TRBJ2-3
clone_size: NA
d_call: TRBD1
v_call: TRBV5-1
cdr3_aa: CASSLAGQGSTDTQYF
cdr3_nt: TGCGCCAGCAGCTTGGCGGGACAGGGCAGCACAGATACGCAGTATTTT

j_call: TRBJ2-3
clone_size: NA
d_call: NA
v_call: TRBV29-1
cdr3_aa: CSVGFRYSDTQYF
cdr3_nt: TGCAGCGTTGGATTCAGATATTCAGATACGCAATATTTT

j_call: TRBJ1-3
clone_size: few
d_call: NA
v_call: TRBV5-1
cdr3_aa: CASSPDAGRGNTIYF
cdr3_nt: TGCGCCAGCAGCCCGGACGCTGGCAGGGGAAACACCATATATTTT

j_call: TRBJ1-5
clone_size: many
d_call: NA
v_call: TRBV29-1
cdr3_aa: CSVGTANQPQHF
cdr3_nt: TGCAGCGTAGGGACCGCGAATCAGCCCCAGCATTTT

j_call: TRBJ2-7
clone_size: many
d_call: NA
v_call: TRBV29-1
cdr3_aa: CSVGHRDYEQYF
cdr3_nt: TGCAGCGTTGGCCACAGGGACTACGAGCAGTACTTC

j_call: TRBJ2-5
clone_size: NA
d_call: NA
v_call: TRBV7-9
cdr3_aa: CASSIRQTETQYF
cdr3_nt: TGTGCCAGCAGCATAAGACAGACGGAGACCCAGTACTTC

j_call: TRBJ2-3
clone_size: many
d_call: NA
v_call: TRBV4-3
cdr3_aa: CASSQGTRGATQYF
cdr3_nt: TGCGCCAGCAGCCAAGGAACCCGTGGTGCTACGCAGTATTTT

j_call: TRBJ2-1
clone_size: many
d_call: TRBD1
v_call: TRBV20-1
cdr3_aa: CSARGTGGSHNEQFF
cdr3_nt: TGCAGTGCTAGGGGGACAGGGGGGTCACACAATGAGCAGTTCTTC

j_call: TRBJ2-3
clone_size: NA
d_call: TRBD1
v_call: TRBV19
cdr3_aa: CASKTGGTDTQYF
cdr3_nt: TGTGCCAGTAAAACAGGGGGCACAGATACGCAGTATTTT

j_call: TRBJ2-1
clone_size: many
d_call: NA
v_call: TRBV27
cdr3_aa: CASSFYRDNEQFF
cdr3_nt: TGTGCCAGCAGTTTTTACCGGGACAATGAGCAGTTCTTC

j_call: TRBJ1-1
clone_size: NA
d_call: NA
v_call: TRBV6-6
cdr3_aa: CASSSRGTEAFF
cdr3_nt: TGTGCCAGCAGTTCCAGGGGCACTGAAGCTTTCTTT

j_call: TRBJ2-1
clone_size: few
d_call: TRBD2
v_call: TRBV5-8
cdr3_aa: CASSSGTSAGSYNEQFF
cdr3_nt: TGTGCCAGCAGCTCCGGGACTAGCGCAGGCTCCTACAATGAGCAGTTCTTC

j_call: TRBJ2-3
clone_size: NA
d_call: NA
v_call: TRBV4-3
cdr3_aa: CASSQERGISFSTDTQYF
cdr3_nt: TGCGCCAGCAGCCAAGAAAGGGGGATTAGTTTTAGCACAGATACGCAGTATTTT

j_call: TRBJ1-1
clone_size: NA
d_call: NA
v_call: TRBV5-4
cdr3_aa: CASSLYSNTEAFF
cdr3_nt: TGTGCCAGCAGCTTGTACTCAAACACTGAAGCTTTCTTT

j_call: TRBJ2-4
clone_size: many
d_call: NA
v_call: TRBV18
cdr3_aa: CASSHTEIAKNIQYF
cdr3_nt: TGTGCCAGCTCACATACGGAGATAGCCAAAAACATTCAGTACTTC

j_call: TRBJ1-2
clone_size: many
d_call: TRBD1
v_call: TRBV20-1
cdr3_aa: CSPNRGDGYGYTF
cdr3_nt: TGCAGTCCAAACAGGGGAGACGGCTATGGCTACACCTTC

j_call: TRBJ2-3
clone_size: NA
d_call: TRBD2
v_call: TRBV6-1
cdr3_aa: CASSPISGRLQNTQYF
cdr3_nt: TGTGCCAGCAGTCCCATTAGCGGGAGGCTACAGAATACGCAGTATTTT

j_call: TRBJ1-1
clone_size: many
d_call: NA
v_call: TRBV10-3
cdr3_aa: CAISEAATEAFF
cdr3_nt: TGTGCCATCAGTGAGGCCGCCACTGAAGCTTTCTTT

j_call: TRBJ2-5
clone_size: once
d_call: TRBD1
v_call: TRBV14
cdr3_aa: CARSHPQGAQETQYF
cdr3_nt: TGTGCCAGAAGCCATCCACAGGGGGCCCAAGAGACCCAGTACTTC

j_call: TRBJ2-2
clone_size: NA
d_call: NA
v_call: TRBV5-1
cdr3_aa: CATAPQGYTGELFF
cdr3_nt: TGCGCCACCGCACCTCAGGGGTACACCGGGGAGCTGTTTTTT

j_call: TRBJ2-7
clone_size: NA
d_call: NA
v_call: TRBV7-9
cdr3_aa: CASSLGRMVYEQYF
cdr3_nt: TGTGCCAGCAGCTTAGGGAGGATGGTCTACGAGCAGTACTTC

j_call: TRBJ1-1
clone_size: many
d_call: NA
v_call: TRBV4-3
cdr3_aa: CASSQSPGTEAFF
cdr3_nt: TGCGCCAGCAGCCAGAGCCCGGGGACTGAAGCTTTCTTT

j_call: TRBJ2-1
clone_size: few
d_call: NA
v_call: TRBV5-1
cdr3_aa: CASSLEAGFHEQFF
cdr3_nt: TGCGCCAGCAGCTTGGAGGCTGGGTTCCATGAGCAGTTCTTC

j_call: TRBJ2-2
clone_size: many
d_call: TRBD2
v_call: TRBV25-1
cdr3_aa: CASSDAGDTGELFF
cdr3_nt: TGTGCCAGCAGTGATGCGGGAGACACCGGGGAGCTGTTTTTT

j_call: TRBJ2-7
clone_size: many
d_call: TRBD1
v_call: TRBV27
cdr3_aa: CASPSGTVKTEQYF
cdr3_nt: TGTGCCAGTCCTTCCGGGACAGTGAAGACCGAGCAGTACTTC

j_call: TRBJ2-7
clone_size: many
d_call: TRBD1
v_call: TRBV4-1
cdr3_aa: CASSPQGQSTYEQYF
cdr3_nt: TGCGCCAGCAGCCCCCAGGGACAGTCTACCTACGAGCAGTACTTC

j_call: TRBJ2-5
clone_size: few
d_call: NA
v_call: TRBV12-3/TRBV12-4
cdr3_aa: CASTPPEMAGQEETQYF
cdr3_nt: TGTGCCAGCACCCCACCAGAAATGGCAGGTCAGGAAGAGACCCAGTACTTC

j_call: TRBJ2-7
clone_size: many
d_call: NA
v_call: TRBV28
cdr3_aa: CASSLDSAREQYF
cdr3_nt: TGTGCCAGCAGTTTGGACAGCGCTCGGGAGCAGTACTTC

j_call: TRBJ2-3
clone_size: NA
d_call: NA
v_call: TRBV18
cdr3_aa: CASSLGRGTGTDTQYF
cdr3_nt: TGTGCCAGCTCACTCGGAAGGGGAACCGGCACAGATACGCAGTATTTT

j_call: TRBJ1-2
clone_size: NA
d_call: NA
v_call: TRBV4-2
cdr3_aa: CGSSQDITTGRHGYTF
cdr3_nt: TGTGGCAGCAGCCAAGATATAACGACGGGAAGGCATGGCTACACCTTC